Shown below are 6 T cell receptor beta chains from a single sample sequenced in a study of blood T cell repertoires in COVID-19. Generated by immunoSEQ multiplex PCR, the TCRdb table keeps only in-frame clones and is missing some. This table has 200,000 to 250,000 clones, around 88% appearing once. Sequencing input: peripheral blood. The receptors stem from a young man with active or convalescent COVID-19.

The V gene is TRBV6-6, the J gene TRBJ2-7, with 11 bases fitting TRBD2. CDR1 and CDR2 (germline): MNHNY, SVGAGI (reference sequence). J lost 2 bases, V lost 5 bases, and 5 bases had no gene match. The CDR3 runs 15 residues. CDR3 nucleotides: TGTGCCAGCAGTACACAACTAGCGGGAGCCTACGAGCAGTACTTC. It is translated as CASSTQLAGAYEQYF.

The chain couples TRBV11-2 to TRBJ2-7, with a possible D match to TRBD2 (6 bases). Germline-derived CDR1 and CDR2 are SGHAT and FQNNGV. The V and J ends lost 0 bases and 2 bases respectively, with 14 bases between them. This CDR3 is 16 amino acids long. CDR3 amino acids: CASSLDLAGRAYEQYF. The CDR3 DNA reads as TGTGCCAGCAGCTTAGATCTGGCCGGGAGAGCCTACGAGCAGTACTTC. Based on the CDR3 plus reference TRBV11-2 and TRBJ2-7, the full variable domain is EAGVAQSPRYKIIEKRQSVAFWCNPISGHATLYWYQQILGQGPKLLIQFQNNGVVDDSQLPKDRFSAERLKGVDSTLKIQPAKLEDSAVYLCASSLDLAGRAYEQYFGPGTRLTVT.

The V call is TRBV19, the J call TRBJ2-3, with 7 nucleotides matching TRBD2. V lost 3 bases to trimming and J lost 4 bases; unmatched junction nucleotides: 7. The CDR3 loop spans 15 amino acids. In germline, CDR1 is LNHDA, CDR2 SQIVND (reference sequence). The CDR3 DNA reads TGTGCCAGTAGTATTTCTGCGGGAGCAGCAGATACGCAGTATTTT. This translates into CASSISAGAADTQYF. The full variable domain, completed using reference TRBV19 and TRBJ2-3, is DGGITQSPKYLFRKEGQNVTLSCEQNLNHDAMYWYRQDPGQGLRLIYYSQIVNDFQKGDIAEGYSVSREKKESFPLTVTSAQKNPTAFYLCASSISAGAADTQYFGPGTRLTVL.

V is TRBV7-2 and J is TRBJ2-1, with TRBD2 as a possible D gene (6 bases). With 0 bases removed from V and 7 bases from J, the gap between germline ends came to 13 bases. The CDR3 has 15 residues. The germline CDR1 and CDR2 sequences are SGHTA and FQGNSA. The CDR3, as DNA: TGTGCCAGCAGCTTAGCCTTCCGGACTAAGAATGAGCAGTTCTTC. Protein product: CASSLAFRTKNEQFF. The complete variable domain, with remaining parts taken from reference TRBV7-2 and TRBJ2-1, reads GAGVSQSPSNKVTEKGKDVELRCDPISGHTALYWYRQSLGQGLEFLIYFQGNSAPDKSGLPSDRFSAERTGGSVSTLTIQRTQQEDSAVYLCASSLAFRTKNEQFFGPGTRLTVL.

This chain joins TRBV7-6 and TRBJ2-3, with D uncertain. This CDR3 is built from 13 residues. Trimming left V 2 bases short and J 4 bases short, with 7 bases between. Germline CDR1 is SGHVS and CDR2 is FNYEAQ. The CDR3 spells CASSLRVADTQYF. For the CDR3, the DNA is TGTGCCAGCAGCTTACGGGTGGCAGATACGCAGTATTTT. The full variable domain, with the rest looked up from reference TRBV7-6 and TRBJ2-3, is GAGVSQSPRYKVTKRGQDVALRCDPISGHVSLYWYRQALGQGPEFLTYFNYEAQQDKSGLPNDRFSAERPEGSISTLTIQRTEQRDSAMYRCASSLRVADTQYFGPGTRLTVL.

This clone was counted once. The chain joins TRBV15 to TRBJ1-1, with D possibly TRBD1 on 6 matching bases. V was shortened by 4 bases and J by 13 bases, with 19 bases between the two germline ends. The CDR3 consists of 13 residues. Germline V gene lookup returns CDR1 LNHNV and CDR2 YYDKDF (reference sequence). The CDR3 DNA reads as TGTGCCACCAGCACCGGGACACCACCCCAGGGTTTCTTT. Translation gives CATSTGTPPQGFF.